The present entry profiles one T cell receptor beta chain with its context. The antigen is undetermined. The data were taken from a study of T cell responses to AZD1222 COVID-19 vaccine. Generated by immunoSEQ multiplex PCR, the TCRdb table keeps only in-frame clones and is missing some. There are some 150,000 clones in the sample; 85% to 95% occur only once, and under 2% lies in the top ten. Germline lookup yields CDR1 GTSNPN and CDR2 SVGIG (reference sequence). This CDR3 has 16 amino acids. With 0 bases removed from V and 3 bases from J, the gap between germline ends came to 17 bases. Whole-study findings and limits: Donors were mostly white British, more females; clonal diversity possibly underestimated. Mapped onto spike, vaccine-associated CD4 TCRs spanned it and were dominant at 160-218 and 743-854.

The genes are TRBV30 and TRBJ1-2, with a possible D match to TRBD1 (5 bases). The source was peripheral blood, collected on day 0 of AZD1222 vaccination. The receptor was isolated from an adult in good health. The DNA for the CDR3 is TGTGCCTGGAGTGTACTAGGGGAAACCCCCTACTATGGCTACACCTTC. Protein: CAWSVLGETPYYGYTF. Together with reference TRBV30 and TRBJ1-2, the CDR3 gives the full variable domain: SQTIHQWPATLVQPVGSPLSLECTVEGTSNPNLYWYRQAAGRGLQLLFYSVGIGQISSEVPQNLSASRPQDRQFILSSKKLLLSDSGFYLCAWSVLGETPYYGYTFGSGTRLTVV.